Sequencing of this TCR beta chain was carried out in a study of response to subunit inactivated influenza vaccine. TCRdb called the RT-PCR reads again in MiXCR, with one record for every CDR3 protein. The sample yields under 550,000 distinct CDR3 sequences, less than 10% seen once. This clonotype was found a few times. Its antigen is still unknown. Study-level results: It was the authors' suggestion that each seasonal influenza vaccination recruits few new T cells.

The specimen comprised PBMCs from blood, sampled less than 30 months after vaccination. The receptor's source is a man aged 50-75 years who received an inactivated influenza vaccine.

The CDR3 spells CASSSQLRDRGSGSPLHF. In DNA, the CDR3 is TGTGCCAGCAGTTCACAACTAAGGGACAGGGGGTCTGGTTCACCCCTCCACTTT. This chain joins TRBV27 and TRBJ1-6; TRBD1 matches at 11 bases. This CDR3 comprises 18 residues. The germline CDR1 and CDR2 sequences are MNHEY and SMNVEV (reference sequence). J lost 9 bases, V lost 4 bases, and 14 bases had no gene match.